The entry below gives a single TCR beta chain sequence along with its context. This sample was taken from a study of CD8+CD57+ T cells in acquired aplastic anemia. Overall study context: When averaged, DNA from sorted CD4+ and CD8+ cells came to approximately 3.2 ug.

Germline V CDR1 and CDR2: SNHLY, FYNNEI. Trimming removed 4 bases at V and 2 bases at J, with 16 bases between. The CDR3 loop spans 16 amino acids. For sequencing, patients were chosen who had shown expansion of CD8+CD57+ cells by flow cytometry. Genomic DNA was employed as the template in profiling TCR beta VDJ and CDR3. Using its own MiXCR run on the reads, TCRdb lists one record per CDR3 protein. This table holds a few hundred thousand distinct CDR3 sequences, around 50% found once. This rearrangement joins TRBV2 to TRBJ2-3, with D maybe TRBD1 (6 bases). This receptor was taken from a human donor with aplastic anemia. Sequencing was done on a sample of sorted CD4+, CD8+, or CD8+CD57+ T cells (not recorded which) from PBMCs. The CDR3 DNA follows: TGTGCCAGCAGTGCCGCGCACACAGGGACCACAGATACGCAGTATTTT. As protein: CASSAAHTGTTDTQYF.